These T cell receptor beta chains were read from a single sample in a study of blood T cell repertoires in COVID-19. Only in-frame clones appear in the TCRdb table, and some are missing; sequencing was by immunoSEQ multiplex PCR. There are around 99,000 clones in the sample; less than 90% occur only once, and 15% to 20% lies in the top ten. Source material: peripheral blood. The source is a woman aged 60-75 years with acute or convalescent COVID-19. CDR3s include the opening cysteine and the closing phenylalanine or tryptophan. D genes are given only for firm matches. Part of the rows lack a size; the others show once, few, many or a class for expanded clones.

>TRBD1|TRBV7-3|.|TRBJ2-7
CASSLTTGSSEQYF
TGTGCCAGCAGCTTAACGACAGGGAGCTCCGAGCAGTACTTC
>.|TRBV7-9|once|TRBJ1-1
CASSLALGTEAFF
TGTGCCAGCAGCTTAGCTCTCGGGACTGAAGCTTTCTTT
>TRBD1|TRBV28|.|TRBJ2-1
CASSILRQGPYNEQFF
TGTGCCAGCAGTATCCTTAGACAGGGACCCTACAATGAGCAGTTCTTC
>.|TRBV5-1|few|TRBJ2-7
CASSQGTGEQYF
TGCGCCAGCAGCCAGGGGACGGGGGAGCAGTACTTC
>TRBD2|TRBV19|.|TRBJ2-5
CASRPGGLGETQYF
TGTGCCAGTAGGCCGGGGGGGTTGGGAGAGACCCAGTACTTC
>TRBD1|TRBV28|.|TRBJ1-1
CASSSGTGSAFF
TGTGCCAGCAGTTCAGGGACAGGGTCGGCTTTCTTT
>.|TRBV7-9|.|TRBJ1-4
CASGVQGGDEKLFF
TGTGCCAGCGGGGTACAGGGAGGGGATGAAAAACTGTTTTTT
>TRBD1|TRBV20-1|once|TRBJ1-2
CSAGTGALYTF
TGCAGTGCCGGGACAGGGGCCCTCTACACCTTC
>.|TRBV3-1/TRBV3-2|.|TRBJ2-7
CASSQDPSPYEQYF
TGTGCCAGCAGCCAAGATCCTAGTCCCTACGAGCAGTACTTC
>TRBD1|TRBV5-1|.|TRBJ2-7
CASSLGTGIFEQYF
TGCGCCAGCAGCTTGGGGACAGGGATCTTCGAGCAGTACTTC
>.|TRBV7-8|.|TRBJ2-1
CASSLGGRGSYNEQFF
TGTGCCAGCAGCTTAGGGGGTAGGGGGTCCTACAATGAGCAGTTCTTC
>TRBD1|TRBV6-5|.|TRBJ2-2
CASSSRDRGTGELFF
TGTGCCAGCAGTAGCCGGGACAGGGGTACCGGGGAGCTGTTTTTT
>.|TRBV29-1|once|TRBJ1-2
CSVQGPLGYTF
TGCAGCGTACAGGGCCCTTTGGGCTACACCTTC
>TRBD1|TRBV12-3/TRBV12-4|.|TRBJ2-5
CASSRTGDVTQYF
TGTGCCAGCAGCCGGACAGGGGACGTGACCCAGTACTTC
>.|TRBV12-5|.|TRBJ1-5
CASGFGGPGQPQHF
TGTGCTAGTGGTTTCGGGGGTCCCGGGCAGCCCCAGCATTTT
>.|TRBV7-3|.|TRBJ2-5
CASSTLGGAQETQYF
TGTGCCAGCAGCACCCTTGGGGGGGCACAAGAGACCCAGTACTTC
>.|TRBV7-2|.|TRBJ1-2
CASSLNEAGGYTF
TGTGCCAGCAGCTTAAATGAGGCGGGGGGCTACACCTTC
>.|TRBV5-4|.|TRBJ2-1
CASSVDWSQGEQFF
TGTGCCAGCAGCGTTGACTGGTCCCAGGGAGAGCAGTTCTTC
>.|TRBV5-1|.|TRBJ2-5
CASSSAGEETQYF
TGCGCCAGCAGCTCCGCAGGGGAAGAGACCCAGTACTTC
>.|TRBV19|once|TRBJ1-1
CATSHTGINTEAFF
TGTGCCACCTCTCACACAGGGATAAACACTGAAGCTTTCTTT
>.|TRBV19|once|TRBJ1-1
CASSLAGGNTEAFF
TGTGCCAGTAGCCTGGCGGGGGGGAACACTGAAGCTTTCTTT
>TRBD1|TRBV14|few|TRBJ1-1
CASSRLQGRTEAFF
TGTGCCAGCAGCAGATTACAGGGGCGGACTGAAGCTTTCTTT
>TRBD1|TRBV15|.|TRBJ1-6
CATSRVFGTAYNSPLHF
TGTGCCACCAGCAGAGTCTTCGGGACAGCATATAATTCACCCCTCCACTTT
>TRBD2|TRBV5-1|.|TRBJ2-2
CASSWGTSGRTGELFF
TGCGCCAGCAGCTGGGGGACTAGCGGGAGAACCGGGGAGCTGTTTTTT
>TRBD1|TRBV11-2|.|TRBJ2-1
CASSLDSGQRMNEQFF
TGTGCCAGCAGCTTAGATTCGGGACAGAGAATGAATGAGCAGTTCTTC
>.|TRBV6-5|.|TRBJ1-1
CASSPLAGGMTEAFF
TGTGCCAGCAGTCCCCTGGCCGGGGGAATGACTGAAGCTTTCTTT
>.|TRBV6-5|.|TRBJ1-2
CASSYSYRTTGGYTF
TGTGCCAGCAGTTACTCCTACAGGACCACTGGCGGCTACACCTTC
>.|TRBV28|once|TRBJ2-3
CASSSLHRPPGEYF
TGTGCCAGCAGCTCGCTTCACAGACCCCCAGGGGAGTATTTT
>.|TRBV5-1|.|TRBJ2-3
CASSSIPTDTQYF
TGCGCCAGCAGCTCCATCCCCACAGATACGCAGTATTTT
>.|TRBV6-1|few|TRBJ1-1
CASSEPTANTEAFF
TGTGCCAGCAGTGAACCGACAGCTAACACTGAAGCTTTCTTT
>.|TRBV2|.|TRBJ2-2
CASSGESSGHGELFF
TGTGCCAGCAGTGGGGAGTCCTCGGGCCACGGGGAGCTGTTTTTT
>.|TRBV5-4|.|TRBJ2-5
CASNPGGTQETQYF
TGTGCCAGCAACCCCGGGGGTACGCAAGAGACCCAGTACTTC
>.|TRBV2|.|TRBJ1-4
CASSYNRDSEKLFF
TGTGCCAGCAGCTATAACAGGGATAGTGAAAAACTGTTTTTT
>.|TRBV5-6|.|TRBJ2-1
CASSLLDNEQFF
TGTGCCAGCAGCCTACTAGACAATGAGCAGTTCTTC
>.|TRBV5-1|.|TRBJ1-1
CASSFEGLNTEAFF
TGCGCCAGCAGCTTTGAGGGATTGAACACTGAAGCTTTCTTT
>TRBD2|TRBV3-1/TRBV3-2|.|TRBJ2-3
CASSLLAGEDTQYF
TGTGCCAGCAGCCTCCTAGCGGGGGAAGATACGCAGTATTTT
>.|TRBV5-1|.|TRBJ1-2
CASSLRGFDVGYTF
TGCGCCAGCAGCTTGAGAGGGTTCGACGTTGGCTACACCTTC
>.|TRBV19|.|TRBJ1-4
CASVRRANEKLFF
TGTGCCAGTGTGAGGCGGGCTAATGAAAAACTGTTTTTT
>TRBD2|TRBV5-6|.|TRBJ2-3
CASGERDYPTDTQYF
TGTGCCAGCGGCGAACGGGACTACCCCACAGATACGCAGTATTTT
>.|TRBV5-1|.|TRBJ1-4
CASSLGDRDNEKLFF
TGCGCCAGCAGCTTGGGCGACAGAGATAATGAAAAACTGTTTTTT
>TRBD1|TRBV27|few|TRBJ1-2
CASSWGGTGDYGYTF
TGTGCCAGCTCCTGGGGGGGGACAGGGGACTATGGCTACACCTTC